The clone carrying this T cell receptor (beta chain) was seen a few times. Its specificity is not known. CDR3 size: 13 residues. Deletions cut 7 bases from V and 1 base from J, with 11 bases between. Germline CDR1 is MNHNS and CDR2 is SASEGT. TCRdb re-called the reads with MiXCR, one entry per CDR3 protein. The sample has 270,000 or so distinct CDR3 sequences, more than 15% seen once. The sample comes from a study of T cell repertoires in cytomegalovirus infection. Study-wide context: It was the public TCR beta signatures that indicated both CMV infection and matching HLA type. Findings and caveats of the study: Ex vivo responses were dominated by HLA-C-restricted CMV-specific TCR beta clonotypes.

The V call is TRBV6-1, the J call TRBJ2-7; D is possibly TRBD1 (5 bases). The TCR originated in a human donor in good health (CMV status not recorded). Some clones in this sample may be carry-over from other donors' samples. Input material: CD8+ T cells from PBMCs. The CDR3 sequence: CASISQDSYEQYF. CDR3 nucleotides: TGTGCCAGCATTTCACAGGATTCCTACGAGCAGTACTTC.